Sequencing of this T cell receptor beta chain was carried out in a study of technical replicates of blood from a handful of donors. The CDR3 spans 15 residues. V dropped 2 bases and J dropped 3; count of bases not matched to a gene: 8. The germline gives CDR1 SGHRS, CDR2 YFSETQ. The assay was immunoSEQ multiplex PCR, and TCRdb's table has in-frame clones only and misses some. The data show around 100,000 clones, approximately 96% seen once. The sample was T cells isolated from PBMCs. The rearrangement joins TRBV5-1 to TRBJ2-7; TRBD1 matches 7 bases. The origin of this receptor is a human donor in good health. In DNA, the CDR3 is TGCGCCAGCAGCTTAGGACAGGCACGCCTCTACGAGCAGTACTTC. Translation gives CASSLGQARLYEQYF. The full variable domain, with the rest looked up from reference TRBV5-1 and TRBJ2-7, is KAGVTQTPRYLIKTRGQQVTLSCSPISGHRSVSWYQQTPGQGLQFLFEYFSETQRNKGNFPGRFSGRQFSNSRSEMNVSTLELGDSALYLCASSLGQARLYEQYFGPGTRLTVT.